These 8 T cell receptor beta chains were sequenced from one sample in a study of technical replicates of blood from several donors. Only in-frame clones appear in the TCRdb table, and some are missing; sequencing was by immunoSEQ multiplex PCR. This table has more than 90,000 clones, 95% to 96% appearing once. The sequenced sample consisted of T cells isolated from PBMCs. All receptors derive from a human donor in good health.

CDR3 residues: CASSDGTGGRSNQPQHF. The CDR3 DNA reads as TGTGCCAGCAGTGATGGGACAGGGGGTCGAAGCAATCAGCCCCAGCATTTT. V usage is TRBV6-1 and J usage is TRBJ1-5; 11 nucleotides match TRBD1. V was clipped by 3 bases and J by 1 base; unmatched bases: 5. CDR1 MNHNS and CDR2 SASEGT come from the germline V gene. The CDR3 has 17 residues.

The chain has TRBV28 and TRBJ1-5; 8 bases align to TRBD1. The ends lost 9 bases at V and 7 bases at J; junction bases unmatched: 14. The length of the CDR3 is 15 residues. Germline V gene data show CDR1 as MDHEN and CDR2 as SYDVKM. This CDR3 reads CASKESGQAGQPQHF. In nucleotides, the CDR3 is TGTGCCAGTAAAGAGTCGGGACAGGCGGGGCAGCCCCAGCATTTT.

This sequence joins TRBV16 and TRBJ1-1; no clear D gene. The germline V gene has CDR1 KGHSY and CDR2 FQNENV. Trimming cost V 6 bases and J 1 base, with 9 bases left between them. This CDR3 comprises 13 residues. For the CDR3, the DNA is TGTGCCAGCAGAAATAATCCGAACACTGAAGCTTTCTTT. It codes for CASRNNPNTEAFF.

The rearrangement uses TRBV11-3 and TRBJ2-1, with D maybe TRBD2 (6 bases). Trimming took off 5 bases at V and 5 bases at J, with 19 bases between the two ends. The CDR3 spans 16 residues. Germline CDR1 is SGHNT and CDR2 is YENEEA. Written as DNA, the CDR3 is TGTGCCAGCAGCCCCTACCCGACTAGAGCACACAATGAGCAGTTCTTC. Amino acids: CASSPYPTRAHNEQFF.

In nucleotides, the CDR3 is TGCGCCAGCAGTGCCTTGGGGCCTTATGGCGGGAACACTGAAGCTTTCTTT. The encoded protein is CASSALGPYGGNTEAFF. The chain uses TRBV10-1 and TRBJ1-1, with TRBD1 as a possible D gene (5 bases). The V end lost 4 bases, the J end lost 1 base, and 19 bases lay between the germline ends. The length of the CDR3 is 17 residues. Per germline, CDR1 WNHNN and CDR2 SYGVQD (reference sequence).

CDR3 amino acids: CASSITGPHSNQPQHF. The CDR3 region has the DNA TGTGCCAGTAGTATAACAGGTCCTCATAGCAATCAGCCCCAGCATTTT. The J gene is TRBJ1-5, the V gene TRBV19, with D possibly matching TRBD1 (5 bases). The CDR3 contains 16 residues. Germline loops: CDR1 LNHDA, CDR2 SQIVND (reference sequence). The germline V and J ends were trimmed by 2 bases and 0 bases, with 11 bases remaining between them.

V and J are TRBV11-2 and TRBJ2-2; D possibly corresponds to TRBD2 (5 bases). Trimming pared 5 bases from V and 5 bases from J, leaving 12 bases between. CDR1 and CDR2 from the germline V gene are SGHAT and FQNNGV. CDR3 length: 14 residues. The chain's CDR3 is CASSLRRETGELFF. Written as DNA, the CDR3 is TGTGCCAGCAGCCTTCGTCGGGAAACCGGGGAGCTGTTTTTT.

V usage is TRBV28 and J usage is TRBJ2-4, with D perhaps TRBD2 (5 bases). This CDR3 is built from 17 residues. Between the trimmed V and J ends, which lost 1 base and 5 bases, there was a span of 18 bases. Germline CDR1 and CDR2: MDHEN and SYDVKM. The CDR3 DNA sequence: TGTGCCAGCAGTTTATATGTGTTGGGAACTAGACAAAACATTCAGTACTTC. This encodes CASSLYVLGTRQNIQYF.